The entry below gives a single T cell receptor (beta chain) sequence along with its context. This specimen belongs to a study of T cell responses to AZD1222 COVID-19 vaccine. Sequencing was performed with immunoSEQ multiplex PCR; in TCRdb, only in-frame clones are kept and a portion is missing. The table lists about 170,000 clones, more than 85% of them singletons. The germline V gene encodes CDR1 MNHEY and CDR2 SVGAGI. CDR3 length: 16 amino acids. Between the trimmed V and J ends, which lost 4 bases and 4 bases, there was a span of 19 bases. The starting material was peripheral blood, obtained on day 0 of AZD1222 vaccination. The chain is built from TRBV6-5 and TRBJ2-5, with D perhaps matching TRBD1 or TRBD2 (5 bases each). The receptor's source is an adult in good health. The DNA of the CDR3 is TGTGCCAGCAGTTCCTTTGGGGACCGTCGTGGAGAGACCCAGTACTTC. Its translation: CASSSFGDRRGETQYF.